The 25 T cell receptor beta chains below all came from one sample that was sequenced in a study of shared clonotypes between healthy human individuals. Repertoires were generated with immunoSEQ multiplex PCR, while TCRdb's copy carries only in-frame clones and drops some. Of around 500,000 clones in the sample, roughly four fifths were seen once. Sequencing was performed on PBMCs. Receptors were obtained from a middle-aged woman in good health. Some clones in this sample may be carry-over from other donors' samples.

The chain combines TRBV7-2 with TRBJ1-2, with 7 bases that match TRBD1. CDR1 and CDR2 from the germline V gene are SGHTA and FQGNSA. The V and J ends lost 5 bases and 4 bases, in that order; junction bases with no gene match: 10. The CDR3 runs 15 residues. Here the CDR3 DNA reads TGTGCCAGCAGCCCCCGAGGAGGGGGCGTCTATGGCTACACCTTC. Its translation: CASSPRGGGVYGYTF.

This sequence joins TRBV6-5 and TRBJ2-7, with D perhaps TRBD1 or TRBD2 (7 bases each). V was cut by 5 bases and J by 9 bases, with 20 bases left in between. Germline CDR1 reads MNHEY; CDR2 reads SVGAGI. CDR3 size: 14 residues. CDR3 loop: CASSRQGGFVGQYF. For the CDR3, the DNA is TGTGCCAGCAGTCGACAGGGAGGGTTTGTTGGGCAGTACTTC.

Details on this clone: A far larger clone is off by one base, so a read error is likely. This chain uses TRBV29-1 with TRBJ2-7; D may be TRBD1 or TRBD2 (7 bases each). The CDR3 totals 14 residues. Trimming removed 7 bases from V and 5 bases from J, with 21 bases in between. Per germline, CDR1 SQVTM and CDR2 ANQGSEA. CDR3 region: CSALGGTALDEQYF. In DNA form, the CDR3 reads TGCAGCGCCCTGGGGGGGACAGCCTTGGACGAGCAGTACTTC.

This clone was counted many times. V usage is TRBV19 and J usage is TRBJ2-7; no clear D gene. V was cut by 7 bases and J by 6 bases, with 19 bases left in between. Per germline, CDR1 LNHDA and CDR2 SQIVND (reference sequence). The CDR3 has 14 amino acids. CDR3 residues: CASKFNSISSEQYF. The CDR3 DNA reads as TGTGCCAGTAAGTTTAACAGCATAAGTTCCGAGCAGTACTTC.

The chain recombines TRBV7-8 with TRBJ2-7, with 7 bases that match TRBD2. The length of the CDR3 is 12 residues. Germline values: CDR1 SGHVS, CDR2 FQNEAQ. The CDR3 region has the DNA TGTGCAACTCGGGACTACTTCTACGAGCAGTACTTC. It yields the protein CATRDYFYEQYF. The complete variable domain, with remaining parts taken from reference TRBV7-8 and TRBJ2-7, reads GAGVSQSPRYKVAKRGQDVALRCDPISGHVSLFWYQQALGQGPEFLTYFQNEAQLDKSGLPSDRFFAERPEGSVSTLKIQRTQQEDSAVYLCATRDYFYEQYFGPGTRLTVT.

The chain recombines TRBV6-1 with TRBJ2-1, with D uncertain. CDR3 length: 13 amino acids. Germline-derived CDR1 and CDR2 are MNHNS and SASEGT. Trimming took off 2 bases at V and 13 bases at J, with 15 bases between the two ends. The CDR3 spells CASSESSIPSQFF. The CDR3 nucleotides read TGTGCCAGCAGTGAATCTAGTATCCCGAGTCAGTTCTTC.

The V and J genes are TRBV19 and TRBJ1-4; TRBD1 aligns across 7 bases. CDR3 length equals 14 residues. J was trimmed by 2 bases and V by 8 bases; bases with no gene match: 5. The germline CDR1 and CDR2 sequences are LNHDA and SQIVND (reference sequence). The CDR3 sequence: CASPQGQTNEKLFF. CDR3 DNA: TGTGCCAGTCCACAGGGGCAGACTAATGAAAAACTGTTTTTT.

The chain uses TRBV4-2 and TRBJ2-3; a weak D match, TRBD2 (6 bases). Trimming took off 1 base at V and 3 bases at J, with 14 bases between the two ends. Germline values: CDR1 LGHNA, CDR2 YNFKEQ. The CDR3 extends over 16 amino acids. The CDR3 region has the DNA TGTGCCAGCAGCCAAGTTTCCGGGAGCGGGACAGATACGCAGTATTTT. Its protein product is CASSQVSGSGTDTQYF.

The chain joins TRBV27 to TRBJ1-6; 8 positions agree with TRBD1. The CDR3 has 12 amino acids. J was trimmed by 9 bases and V by 7 bases; bases with no gene match: 2. Germline lookup yields CDR1 MNHEY and CDR2 SMNVEV (reference sequence). The CDR3 region has the DNA TGTGCCAGCACCGACAGGGGTTCACCCCTCCACTTT. This encodes CASTDRGSPLHF.

The chain carries TRBV5-1 and TRBJ1-2, with TRBD1 matching over 7 bases. Unmatched junction bases numbered 5, after V lost 2 bases and J lost 4 bases. There are 14 residues in the CDR3. Germline V gene sequence: CDR1 SGHRS, CDR2 YFSETQ. Written as DNA, the CDR3 is TGCGCCAGCAGCTTAACCGACAGGGTCTATGGCTACACCTTC. Its translation: CASSLTDRVYGYTF.

This clone was recorded only once. Here the CDR3 DNA reads TGTGCCAGCAGCCCCGGGGGAAGAGCGGGCCGTTGGGGCTACACCTTC. Translation gives CASSPGGRAGRWGYTF. V is TRBV6-4 and J is TRBJ1-2; TRBD1 is a possible D gene (5 bases). Germline lookup yields CDR1 MRHNA and CDR2 SNTAGT. The CDR3 covers 16 residues. V lost 6 bases, J lost 8 bases, and 25 bases lay in between.

The CDR3 loop is CASSPPLRSGAYGYTF. The CDR3 bases are TGTGCCAGCAGTCCTCCTCTCAGGTCCGGGGCTTATGGCTACACCTTC. This rearrangement joins TRBV27 to TRBJ1-2; TRBD1 is a possible D gene (5 bases). CDR3 length: 16 residues. Germline V gene data show CDR1 as MNHEY and CDR2 as SMNVEV (reference sequence). V was trimmed by 5 bases and J by 5 bases, leaving 21 bases between them.

A word on this clone: A far larger clone is just one base off, so this is likely a read error. CDR3 DNA: TGTGCCAGCAGCAAAGGGGTCGGGTACGGGCAGTACTTC. Its protein product is CASSKGVGYGQYF. The chain uses TRBV21-1 and TRBJ2-7; the table's D call, TRBD2, was not checked against the DNA. TRBV21-1 is termed a pseudogene. The CDR3 runs 13 residues.

V usage is TRBV1 and J usage is TRBJ2-2; the table's D call, TRBD2, has no DNA check behind it. TRBV1 is assigned pseudogene status. CDR3 length: 16 residues. CDR3 sequence: CTSTPRRAGTAGELFF. CDR3 nucleotide sequence: TGCACCAGCACCCCCCGACGCGCGGGAACGGCCGGGGAGCTGTTTTTT.

Remarks on this clone: Given a much more abundant clone one base away, this may be a read error. The V and J genes are TRBV7-3 and TRBJ2-2, with D unresolved. V lost 4 bases, J lost 4 bases, and 4 bases lay in between. Germline V gives CDR1 SGHTA, CDR2 FQGTGA. The CDR3 loop spans 12 amino acids. Here the CDR3 reads CASSYRTGELFF. CDR3 DNA sequence: TGTGCCAGCAGCTACCGCACCGGGGAGCTGTTTTTT.

The chain recombines TRBV21-1 with TRBJ2-1; the DNA was not used to check the table's D call, TRBD2. TRBV21-1 constitutes a pseudogene. This CDR3 comprises 15 residues. CDR3 in amino acids: CASSTLAGSYNEQFF. The CDR3 DNA reads as TGTGCCAGCAGCACCCTAGCGGGAAGCTACAATGAGCAGTTCTTC.

The genes are TRBV19 and TRBJ2-2; D remains unclear. CDR3 length equals 12 residues. CDR1 and CDR2 (germline): LNHDA, SQIVND (reference sequence). V dropped 6 bases and J dropped 6 bases, with 8 bases sitting between them. CDR3 sequence reads: CASSAPPGELFF. Written as DNA, the CDR3 is TGTGCCAGTAGCGCCCCTCCCGGGGAGCTGTTTTTT.

For this clone: One base away lies a much larger clone, so this may be a sequencing read error. CDR3 nucleotides: TGTGCCAGCAGTTATTTCTACGAGCAGTACTTC. Its protein product is CASSYFYEQYF. The J gene is TRBJ2-7, the V gene TRBV6-5; no firm D call. This CDR3 has 11 residues. CDR1 is MNHEY, CDR2 SVGAGI, per germline. Trimming removed 3 bases at V and 3 bases at J, with 3 bases between.

This clone showed up just once. A far bigger clonotype differs at one base, so this is likely a read error. The chain uses TRBV18 and TRBJ1-1; weak D call: TRBD1 (6 bases). The length of the CDR3 is 12 residues. Germline lookup yields CDR1 KGHSH and CDR2 LQKENI. CDR3 residues: CAGSPQGAEAFF. In DNA, the CDR3 is TGTGCCGGCTCACCACAGGGTGCTGAAGCTTTCTTT.

This clone has only one observation. Since a much larger clone is just one base distant, this may be a read error. At the DNA level, this CDR3 is encoded by other sequences in the same sample as well. This chain connects TRBV4-2 to TRBJ2-7; 9 bases map to TRBD1. Germline values: CDR1 LGHNA, CDR2 YNFKEQ. With 5 bases clipped from V and 7 bases from J, the junction kept 12 bases outside the gene matches. This CDR3 has 15 residues. The CDR3 sequence is CASSTRDREGREQYF. In nucleotides, the CDR3 is TGTGCCAGCAGCACCCGGGACAGGGAAGGACGGGAGCAGTACTTC.

J is TRBJ2-2 and V is TRBV4-3, with D hard to call. Germline CDR1 is LGHNA and CDR2 is YSLEER. There are 16 residues in the CDR3. Deletions cut 0 bases from V and 0 bases from J, with 8 bases between. CDR3 residues: CASSQEPGPNTGELFF. The CDR3 DNA follows: TGCGCCAGCAGCCAAGAACCAGGCCCGAACACCGGGGAGCTGTTTTTT.

About this clone itself: The junction departs from the called germline gene at one end, perhaps through a read error. The chain has TRBV28 and TRBJ1-2; TRBD1 agrees at 8 bases. CDR1 and CDR2 (germline): MDHEN, SYDVKM. The CDR3 is made up of 13 amino acids. CDR3 protein: CASSSLGDRSPLF. The CDR3 DNA is TGTGCCAGCAGTTCTTTAGGGGACAGGTCACCCCTTTTC.

The gene calls are TRBV7-3 and TRBJ2-5; 11 bases are a match to TRBD2. This CDR3 spans 14 amino acids. CDR1 and CDR2 from the germline V gene are SGHTA and FQGTGA. The J segment lost 7 bases and the V segment lost 6 bases, leaving 7 bases of the junction unmatched. CDR3 loop: CASRRLAGKWTQYF. The CDR3 DNA reads TGTGCCAGCAGACGACTAGCGGGAAAATGGACCCAGTACTTC.

CDR3 loop: CASSQVLVAQGSQPQHF. The CDR3 bases are TGCGCCAGCAGCCAAGTTCTCGTGGCACAGGGGAGCCAGCCCCAGCATTTT. This sequence joins TRBV4-1 and TRBJ1-5; 7 nucleotides line up with TRBD1. Germline loops: CDR1 MGHRA, CDR2 YSYEKL. Losses at the gene ends were 1 base for V and 7 bases for J; bases not matched to a gene: 13. The CDR3 loop spans 17 amino acids.

The chain carries TRBV5-5 and TRBJ1-1, with D unresolved. Per germline, CDR1 SGHKS and CDR2 YYEKEE (reference sequence). The CDR3 covers 14 residues. The ends were cut back, 0 bases at V and 4 bases at J, with 10 bases in the middle. Here the CDR3 reads CASSLGVTSTEAFF. The CDR3 DNA reads as TGTGCCAGCAGCTTGGGAGTCACTTCCACTGAAGCTTTCTTT.